This T cell receptor beta chain stems from a study of somatic mutations in cytotoxic T cells in rheumatoid arthritis. As for the study in general: Right after diagnosis, and before any treatment had started, patient peripheral blood (under 34 ml EDTA) was drawn. Study conclusions and caveats: Per patient, the largest CD8+ clone was found to exceed 20% of CD8+ cells in about an eighth of the roughly 60 cases. Increasing age coincided with elevated CD8+ clonality among rheumatoid arthritis patients, though not among healthy controls.

Clones were sequenced by immunoSEQ multiplex PCR, and TCRdb holds only the in-frame ones, with some missing. The profile shows about 20,000 clones, more than 65% of them singletons. The CDR3 consists of 15 residues. V was trimmed by 8 bases and J by 0 bases, leaving 14 bases between them. Germline V gives CDR1 MNHNS, CDR2 SASEGT. Only a few counts were recorded for this clone. Its antigen is unknown. This sequence originates from an adult with rheumatoid arthritis. The chain carries TRBV6-1 and TRBJ2-4; D gene ambiguous. Input material: CD8+ T cells sorted from blood. The DNA of the CDR3 is TGTGCCAGCTACCCGTCTGAGCTAGCCAAAAACATTCAGTACTTC. It codes for CASYPSELAKNIQYF.